This TCR beta chain was retrieved from a study of graft-versus-host responses after intestinal transplantation. Whole-study context: Transplant recipients had multivisceral, liver-intestinal, or isolated intestinal grafts. Anti-thymocyte globulin induction preceded approximately three years of tacrolimus and steroid maintenance in all recipients.

Points from the study as a whole: The recipient marrow held GvH clones, and some of them showed up first in ileum or blood.

V lost 5 bases and J 2 bases, leaving 10 bases between the germline ends. This CDR3 contains 13 residues. Germline loops: CDR1 SGHTA, CDR2 FQGTGA. Comment on this clone: Its antigen is still unknown.

Clones were sequenced by immunoSEQ multiplex PCR, and TCRdb holds only the in-frame ones, with some missing. The sample yields about 39,000 clones, over 90% seen once. The genes are TRBV7-3 and TRBJ2-7; D unclear. The receptor was isolated from a human donor who was the organ donor for an intestinal transplant. Sample: unstimulated CD8+ T cells sorted from spleen or lymph node cells, taken before transplant. DNA of the CDR3: TGTGCCAGCAGCATCTCGACTGCCTACGAGCAGTACTTC. This sequence encodes CASSISTAYEQYF.